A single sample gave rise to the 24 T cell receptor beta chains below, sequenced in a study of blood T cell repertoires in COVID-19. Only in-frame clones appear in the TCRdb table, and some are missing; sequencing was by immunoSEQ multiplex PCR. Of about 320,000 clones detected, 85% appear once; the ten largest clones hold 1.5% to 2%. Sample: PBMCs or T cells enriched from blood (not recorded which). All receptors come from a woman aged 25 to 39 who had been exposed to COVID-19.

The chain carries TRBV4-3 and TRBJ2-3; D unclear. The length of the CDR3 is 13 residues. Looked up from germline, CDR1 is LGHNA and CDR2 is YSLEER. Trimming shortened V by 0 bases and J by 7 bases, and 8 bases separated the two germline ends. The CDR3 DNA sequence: TGCGCCAGCAGCCAAGATAGCCGGAATACGCAGTATTTT. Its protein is CASSQDSRNTQYF.

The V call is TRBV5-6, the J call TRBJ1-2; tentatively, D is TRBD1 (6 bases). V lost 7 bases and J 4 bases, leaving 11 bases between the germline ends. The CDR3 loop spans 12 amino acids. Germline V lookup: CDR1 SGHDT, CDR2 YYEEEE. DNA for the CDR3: TGTGCCAGCCAGGACAGAGTCTATGGCTACACCTTC. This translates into CASQDRVYGYTF.

CDR3 nucleotides: TGTGCCAGCAGCCGTAACAGGGGTAAAGAGACCCAGTACTTC. Protein: CASSRNRGKETQYF. This chain uses TRBV5-6 with TRBJ2-5; 7 bases fit TRBD1. V shed 4 bases, J shed 3 bases, and the junction held 6 bases outside the gene matches. CDR3 length: 14 residues. Germline CDR1 SGHDT, CDR2 YYEEEE.

CDR3 DNA: TGTGCCACTCAACTCCCAGGGGTTGTCGACGGCTACACCTTC. Translation: CATQLPGVVDGYTF. The chain links TRBV28 to TRBJ1-2; D may be TRBD1 (6 bases). Trimming cost V 10 bases and J 8 bases, with 23 bases left between them. The CDR3 totals 14 residues. Germline V gene lookup returns CDR1 MDHEN and CDR2 SYDVKM.

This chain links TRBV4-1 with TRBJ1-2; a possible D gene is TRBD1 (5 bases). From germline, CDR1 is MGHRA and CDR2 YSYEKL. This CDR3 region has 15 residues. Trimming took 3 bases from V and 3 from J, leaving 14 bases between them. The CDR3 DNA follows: TGCGCCAGCAGCCAGAGAAGGGACTCTTACTATGGCTACACCTTC. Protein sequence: CASSQRRDSYYGYTF.

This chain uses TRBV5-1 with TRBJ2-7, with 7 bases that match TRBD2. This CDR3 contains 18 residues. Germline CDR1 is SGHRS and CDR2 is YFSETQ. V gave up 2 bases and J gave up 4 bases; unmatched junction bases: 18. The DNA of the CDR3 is TGCGCCAGCAGCTTAAGTTTTGTGGCGGGAGTTGCCGAGTACGAGCAGTACTTC. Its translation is CASSLSFVAGVAEYEQYF.

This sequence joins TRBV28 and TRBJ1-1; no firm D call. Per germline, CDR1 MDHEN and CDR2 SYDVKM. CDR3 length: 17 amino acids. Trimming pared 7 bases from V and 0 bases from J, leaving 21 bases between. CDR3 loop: CASTPGGYGVMNTEAFF. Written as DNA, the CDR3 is TGTGCCAGCACCCCGGGTGGGTACGGAGTAATGAACACTGAAGCTTTCTTT.

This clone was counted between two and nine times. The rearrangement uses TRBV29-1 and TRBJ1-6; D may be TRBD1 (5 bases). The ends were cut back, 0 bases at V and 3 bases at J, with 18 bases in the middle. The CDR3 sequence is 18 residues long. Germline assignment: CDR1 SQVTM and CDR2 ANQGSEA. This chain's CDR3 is CSVEDLISTGLYNSPLHF. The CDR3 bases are TGCAGCGTTGAAGATCTTATCTCCACGGGACTCTATAATTCACCCCTCCACTTT. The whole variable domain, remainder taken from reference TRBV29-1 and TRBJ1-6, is SAVISQKPSRDICQRGTSLTIQCQVDSQVTMMFWYRQQPGQSLTLIATANQGSEATYESGFVIDKFPISRPNLTFSTLTVSNMSPEDSSIYLCSVEDLISTGLYNSPLHFGNGTRLTVT.

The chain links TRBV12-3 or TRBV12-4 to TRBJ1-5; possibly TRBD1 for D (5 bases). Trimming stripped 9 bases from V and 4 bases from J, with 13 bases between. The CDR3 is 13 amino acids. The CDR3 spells CASRMPGNQPQHF. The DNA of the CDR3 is TGTGCCAGTCGGATGCCAGGGAATCAGCCCCAGCATTTT.

CDR3 sequence reads: CASTSSTGFETQYF. CDR3 DNA sequence: TGTGCCAGCACCTCTTCGACAGGGTTCGAGACCCAGTACTTC. The rearrangement joins TRBV28 to TRBJ2-5; TRBD1 matches 7 bases. The germline CDR1 and CDR2 sequences are MDHEN and SYDVKM. V was pared by 7 bases and J by 5 bases, with 10 bases of the junction left unmatched. The CDR3 is made up of 14 amino acids.

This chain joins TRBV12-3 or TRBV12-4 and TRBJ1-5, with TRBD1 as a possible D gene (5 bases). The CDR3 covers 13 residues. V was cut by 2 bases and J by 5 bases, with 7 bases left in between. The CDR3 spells CASSLSGDQPQHF. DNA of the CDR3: TGTGCCAGCAGTTTATCGGGGGATCAGCCCCAGCATTTT.

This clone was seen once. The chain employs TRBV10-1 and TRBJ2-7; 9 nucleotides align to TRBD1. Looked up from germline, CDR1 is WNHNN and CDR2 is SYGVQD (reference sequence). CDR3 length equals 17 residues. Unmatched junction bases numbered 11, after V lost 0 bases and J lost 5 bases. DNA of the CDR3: TGCGCCAGCAGTGAGTCGCCCCGAATGGACAGGGGTAACGAGCAGTACTTC. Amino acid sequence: CASSESPRMDRGNEQYF.

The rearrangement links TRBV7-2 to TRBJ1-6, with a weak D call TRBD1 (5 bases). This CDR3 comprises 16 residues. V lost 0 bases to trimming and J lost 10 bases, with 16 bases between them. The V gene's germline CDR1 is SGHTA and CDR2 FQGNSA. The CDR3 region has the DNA TGTGCCAGCAGCTTAGCGCGGGATCAGGGCTGGTCACCCCTCCACTTT. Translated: CASSLARDQGWSPLHF.

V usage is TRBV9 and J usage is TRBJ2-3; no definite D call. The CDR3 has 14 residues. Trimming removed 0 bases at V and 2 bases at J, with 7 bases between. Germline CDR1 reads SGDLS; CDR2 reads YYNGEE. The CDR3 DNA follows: TGTGCCAGCAGCGTAGCGGTCAACACAGATACGCAGTATTTT. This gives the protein CASSVAVNTDTQYF.

The CDR3 region is CASSMGQPYEQYF. CDR3 in DNA: TGTGCCAGTAGTATGGGACAGCCCTACGAGCAGTACTTC. The V and J genes are TRBV19 and TRBJ2-7; TRBD1 matches 7 bases. Germline V gene data show CDR1 as LNHDA and CDR2 as SQIVND (reference sequence). The V and J ends lost 3 bases and 2 bases, in that order; junction bases with no gene match: 1. The length of the CDR3 is 13 residues.

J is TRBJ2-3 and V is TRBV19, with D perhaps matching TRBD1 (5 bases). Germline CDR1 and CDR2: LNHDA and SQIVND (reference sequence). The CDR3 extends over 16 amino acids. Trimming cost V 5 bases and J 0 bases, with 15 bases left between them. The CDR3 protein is CASSPSGIASTDTQYF. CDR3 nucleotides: TGTGCCAGTAGTCCTTCAGGGATCGCTAGCACAGATACGCAGTATTTT.

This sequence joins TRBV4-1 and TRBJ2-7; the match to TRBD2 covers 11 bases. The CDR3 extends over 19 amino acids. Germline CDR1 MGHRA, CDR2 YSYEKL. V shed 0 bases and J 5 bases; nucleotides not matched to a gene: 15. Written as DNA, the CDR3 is TGCGCCAGCAGCCAAGAAGGGACAGGGTTGGTAGCGGGGGGGAACGAGCAGTACTTC. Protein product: CASSQEGTGLVAGGNEQYF.

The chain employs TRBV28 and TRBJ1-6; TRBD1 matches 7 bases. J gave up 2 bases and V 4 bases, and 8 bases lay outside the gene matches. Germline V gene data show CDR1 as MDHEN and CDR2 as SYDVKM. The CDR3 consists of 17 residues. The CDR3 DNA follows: TGTGCCAGCAGTTCGCCGACAGGGAGTACCTATAATTCACCCCTCCACTTT. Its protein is CASSSPTGSTYNSPLHF. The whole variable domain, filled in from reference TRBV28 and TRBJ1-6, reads DVKVTQSSRYLVKRTGEKVFLECVQDMDHENMFWYRQDPGLGLRLIYFSYDVKMKEKGDIPEGYSVSREKKERFSLILESASTNQTSMYLCASSSPTGSTYNSPLHFGNGTRLTVT.

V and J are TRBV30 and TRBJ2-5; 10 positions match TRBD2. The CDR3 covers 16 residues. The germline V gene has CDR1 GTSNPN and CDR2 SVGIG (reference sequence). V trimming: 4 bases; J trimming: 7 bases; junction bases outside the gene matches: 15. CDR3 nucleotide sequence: TGTGCCTGGAAGCTTGGTAGCGGGGGGTTATATGGGACCCAGTACTTC. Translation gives CAWKLGSGGLYGTQYF.

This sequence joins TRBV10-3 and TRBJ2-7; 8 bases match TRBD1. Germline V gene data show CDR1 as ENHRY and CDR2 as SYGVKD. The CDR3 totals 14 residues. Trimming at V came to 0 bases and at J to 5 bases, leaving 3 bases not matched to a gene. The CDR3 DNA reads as TGTGCCATCAGTGAGTCGACAGGGGCGGACGAGCAGTACTTC. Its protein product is CAISESTGADEQYF.

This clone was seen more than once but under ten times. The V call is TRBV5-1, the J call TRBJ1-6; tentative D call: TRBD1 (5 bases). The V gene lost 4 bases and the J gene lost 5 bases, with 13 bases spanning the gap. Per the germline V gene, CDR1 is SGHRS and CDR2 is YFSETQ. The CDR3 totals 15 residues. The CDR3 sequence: CASSAGDGHNSPLHF. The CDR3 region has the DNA TGCGCCAGCAGCGCGGGGGACGGCCATAATTCACCCCTCCACTTT.

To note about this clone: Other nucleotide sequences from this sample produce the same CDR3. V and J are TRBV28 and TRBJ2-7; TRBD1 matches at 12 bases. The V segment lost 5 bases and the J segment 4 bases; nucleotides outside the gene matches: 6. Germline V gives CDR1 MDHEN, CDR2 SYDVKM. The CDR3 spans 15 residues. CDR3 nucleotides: TGTGCCAGCAGTCCGGGACAGGGGGCTCCATACGAGCAGTACTTC. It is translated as CASSPGQGAPYEQYF.

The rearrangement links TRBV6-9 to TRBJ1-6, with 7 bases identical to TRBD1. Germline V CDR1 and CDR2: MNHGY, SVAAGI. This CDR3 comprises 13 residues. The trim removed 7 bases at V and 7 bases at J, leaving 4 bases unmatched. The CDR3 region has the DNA TGTGCCAGCAAAGAACAGGGGAATTCACCCCTCCACTTT. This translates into CASKEQGNSPLHF.

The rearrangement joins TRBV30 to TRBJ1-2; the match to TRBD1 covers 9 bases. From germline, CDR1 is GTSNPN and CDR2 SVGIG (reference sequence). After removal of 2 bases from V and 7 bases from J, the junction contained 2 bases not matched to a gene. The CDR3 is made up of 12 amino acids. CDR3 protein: CAWSLQGAGYTF. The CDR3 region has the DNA TGTGCCTGGAGTCTACAGGGGGCTGGCTACACCTTC.